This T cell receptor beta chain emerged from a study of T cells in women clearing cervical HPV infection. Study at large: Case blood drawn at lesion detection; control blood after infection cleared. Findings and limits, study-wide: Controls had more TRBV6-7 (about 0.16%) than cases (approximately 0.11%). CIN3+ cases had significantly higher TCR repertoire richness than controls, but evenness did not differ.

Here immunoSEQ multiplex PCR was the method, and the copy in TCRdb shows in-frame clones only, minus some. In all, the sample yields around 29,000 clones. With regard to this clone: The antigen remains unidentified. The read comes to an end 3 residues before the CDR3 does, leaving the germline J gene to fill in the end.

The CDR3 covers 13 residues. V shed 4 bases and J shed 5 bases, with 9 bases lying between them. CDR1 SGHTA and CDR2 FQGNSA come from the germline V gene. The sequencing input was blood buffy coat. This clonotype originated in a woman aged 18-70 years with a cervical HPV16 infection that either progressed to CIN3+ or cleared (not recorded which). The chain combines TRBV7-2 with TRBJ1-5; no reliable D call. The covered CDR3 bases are TGTGCCAGCAGCTCCTGGGCTGATCAGCCC. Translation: CASSSWADQP. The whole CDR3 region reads CASSSWADQPQHF.